This TCR beta chain was identified during a study of T cell responses to AZD1222 COVID-19 vaccine. In regard to this clone: Its antigen is unknown.

Sequenced by immunoSEQ multiplex PCR; TCRdb stores in-frame clones only, minus some. The table has 100,000 to 150,000 clones, roughly 88% seen once. Study outcomes and limitations: The study sampled repertoires only after the peak T cell response.

V was pared by 7 bases and J by 8 bases, with 15 bases of the junction left unmatched. The length of the CDR3 is 16 residues. Germline V gene lookup returns CDR1 LNHNV and CDR2 YYDKDF (reference sequence). This chain uses TRBV15 with TRBJ2-1, with TRBD1 matching over 9 bases. Here the sequenced sample was peripheral blood, taken on day 0 of MenACWY control vaccination. The sequence came from an adult in good health. This CDR3 reads CATTPTRGQGFDEQFF. In DNA form, the CDR3 reads TGTGCCACCACCCCAACCCGGGGACAGGGTTTCGATGAGCAGTTCTTC.